This TCR beta chain originates from a study of graft-versus-host responses after intestinal transplantation. Overall study context: Transplants given to recipients were multivisceral, liver-intestinal, or isolated intestinal.

The method was immunoSEQ multiplex PCR; TCRdb's version includes in-frame clones alone and lacks a portion of them. The table shows about 35,000 clones, with about 93% occurring only once. This clone was found once. The antigen remains undetermined. CDR3 size: 16 residues. Trimming pared 1 base from V and 1 base from J, leaving 11 bases between. From germline, CDR1 is MGHRA and CDR2 YSYEKL. This TCR derives from a human donor who was the organ donor for an intestinal transplant. The source material was unstimulated CD8+ T cells sorted from spleen or lymph node cells, sampled before transplant. J is TRBJ1-5 and V is TRBV4-1, with D maybe TRBD1 (5 bases). CDR3 sequence: CASSQVGGGSNQPQHF. The CDR3 DNA is TGCGCCAGCAGCCAAGTAGGTGGGGGGAGCAATCAGCCCCAGCATTTT.